The 15 T cell receptor beta chains reported below all come from one sample, sequenced in a study of early T cells in non-severe SARS-CoV-2 infection. MiXCR was run by TCRdb on the 5' RACE reads, yielding one entry per CDR3 protein. This repertoire shows approximately 73,000 distinct CDR3 sequences, roughly 12% found once; its top ten account for over 3.5%. Sample: whole blood. The receptors here all came from an adult who was a healthcare worker with PCR-confirmed SARS-CoV-2 infection or an uninfected control (not recorded which).

This clonotype showed up just a few times. J is TRBJ1-2 and V is TRBV7-8, with 10 bases matching TRBD1. The CDR3 totals 16 residues. Germline V gene sequence: CDR1 SGHVS, CDR2 FQNEAQ. V lost 5 bases to trimming and J lost 8 bases; unmatched junction nucleotides: 14. As DNA, the CDR3 is TGTGCCAGCAGCCGCACCCCCTGGGACAGGGGTGGAGGCTACACCTTC. This sequence encodes CASSRTPWDRGGGYTF.

This clonotype was picked up many times. The chain links TRBV18 to TRBJ1-1; D unclear. V was cut by 6 bases and J by 3 bases, with 17 bases left in between. The CDR3 runs 15 residues. CDR1 is KGHSH and CDR2 is LQKENI in the germline V gene. The CDR3 region has the DNA TGTGCCAGCTCGTCTCGGCCTTCGACCTACACTGAAGCTTTCTTT. It yields the protein CASSSRPSTYTEAFF.

V and J are TRBV29-1 and TRBJ2-1, with 10 bases fitting TRBD2. Germline CDR1 and CDR2: SQVTM and ANQGSEA. J lost 14 bases, V lost 7 bases, and 14 bases had no gene match. This CDR3 is built from 13 residues. For the CDR3, the DNA is TGCAGCGCTGGAGGCCATAGCGGGGGGACAGAGTTCTTC. Translation: CSAGGHSGGTEFF.

This clonotype was observed many times. This chain connects TRBV7-6 to TRBJ1-5; D is possibly TRBD1 (5 bases). The germline CDR1 and CDR2 sequences are SGHVS and FNYEAQ. Between the trimmed V and J ends, which lost 3 bases and 6 bases, there was a span of 15 bases. The CDR3 has 15 amino acids. CDR3 in amino acids: CASSLGSGIGQPQHF. CDR3 in DNA: TGTGCCAGCAGCTTGGGATCAGGGATCGGTCAGCCCCAGCATTTT.

This chain uses TRBV18 with TRBJ2-3, with D hard to call. CDR3 length: 13 residues. Germline V gives CDR1 KGHSH, CDR2 LQKENI. Trimming removed 5 bases at V and 6 bases at J, with 12 bases between. CDR3 loop: CASSTEMQDTQYF. The CDR3 DNA follows: TGTGCCAGCTCAACAGAGATGCAGGATACGCAGTATTTT.

This chain joins TRBV6-5 and TRBJ2-7; D gene ambiguous. The CDR3 length is 12 residues. Germline CDR1 and CDR2: MNHEY and SVGAGI. The V end was cut by 8 bases, the J end by 4 bases, with 12 bases between. CDR3 amino acids: CASGRPRYEQYF. The CDR3 DNA reads TGTGCCAGCGGCCGCCCCCGGTACGAGCAGTACTTC.

This rearrangement joins TRBV21-1 to TRBJ1-6; no DNA check was done on the table's D call, TRBD1. TRBV21-1 is tagged as a pseudogene. CDR3 length equals 17 residues. Here the CDR3 reads CASSKPSTGGHNSPLHF. As DNA, the CDR3 is TGTGCCAGCAGCAAACCGTCGACAGGGGGCCATAATTCACCCCTCCACTTT.

This clonotype was seen many times. The genes are TRBV29-1 and TRBJ1-2; D call uncertain. The CDR3 covers 15 residues. The V gene lost 4 bases and the J gene lost 0 bases, with 15 bases spanning the gap. CDR1 SQVTM and CDR2 ANQGSEA come from the germline V gene. The CDR3 bases are TGCAGCGTTGGGGAAAAGTCCTTAGCTAACTATGGCTACACCTTC. It translates to CSVGEKSLANYGYTF.

This clonotype was detected ten times or more. The chain is built from TRBV7-9 and TRBJ1-1; TRBD1 might be the D (5 bases). Germline V gene data show CDR1 as SEHNR and CDR2 as FQNEAQ (reference sequence). The CDR3 totals 14 residues. Trimming took off 7 bases at V and 4 bases at J, with 16 bases between the two ends. The CDR3 sequence: CASNSGRGVTEAFF. CDR3 DNA sequence: TGTGCCAGCAATTCGGGGCGCGGGGTCACTGAAGCTTTCTTT. Full variable domain (outside the CDR3, taken from reference TRBV7-9 and TRBJ1-1): DTGVSQNPRHKITKRGQNVTFRCDPISEHNRLYWYRQTLGQGPEFLTYFQNEAQLEKSRLLSDRFSAERPKGSFSTLEIQRTEQGDSAMYLCASNSGRGVTEAFFGQGTRLTVV.

This clonotype was found many times. The V gene is TRBV6-6, the J gene TRBJ2-5, with D unresolved. CDR3 length: 12 amino acids. V gave up 6 bases and J gave up 5 bases, with 10 bases separating them. CDR1 and CDR2 (germline): MNHNY, SVGAGI (reference sequence). CDR3: CASSLRPETQYF. CDR3 bases: TGTGCCAGCAGCCTCCGCCCGGAGACCCAGTACTTC.

This clonotype was seen ten or more times. The gene calls are TRBV4-1 and TRBJ2-4; no clear D. In germline, CDR1 is MGHRA, CDR2 YSYEKL. V gave up 0 bases and J gave up 0 bases, with 15 bases separating them. This CDR3 comprises 18 residues. The CDR3 protein is CASSQDRREGLAKNIQYF. The CDR3 DNA reads as TGCGCCAGCAGCCAAGATCGAAGGGAAGGCCTAGCCAAAAACATTCAGTACTTC.

This clonotype was detected only a few times. The V gene is TRBV30, the J gene TRBJ2-5, with D tentatively TRBD1 (6 bases). V lost 7 bases to trimming and J lost 2 bases, with 14 bases between them. Germline loops: CDR1 GTSNPN, CDR2 SVGIG (reference sequence). This CDR3 is built from 13 residues. In nucleotides, the CDR3 is TGTGCCTCTTCGAGACAGGTTCAAGAGACCCAGTACTTC. This translates into CASSRQVQETQYF.

This clonotype turned up a few times. The V and J genes are TRBV29-1 and TRBJ2-1, with 8 bases matching TRBD1. Germline V lookup: CDR1 SQVTM, CDR2 ANQGSEA. The CDR3 is made up of 13 amino acids. Trimming took 5 bases from V and 9 from J; bases not matched to a gene: 9. The CDR3 DNA is TGCAGCGTTTGCGAACCAACAGGGGGTGAGCAGTTCTTC. This sequence encodes CSVCEPTGGEQFF.

The rearrangement links TRBV29-1 to TRBJ2-3, with D tentatively TRBD1 (6 bases). Germline V gives CDR1 SQVTM, CDR2 ANQGSEA. The CDR3 sequence is 16 residues long. Trimming took off 0 bases at V and 4 bases at J, with 17 bases between the two ends. CDR3 sequence: CSVEDPPTGSSDTQYF. For the CDR3, the DNA is TGCAGCGTTGAAGACCCCCCGACAGGCTCCTCAGATACGCAGTATTTT.

This clonotype was seen at least ten times. The CDR3 here is CASSLGNENQPQHF. In DNA, the CDR3 is TGTGCCAGCAGCTTGGGGAACGAAAATCAGCCCCAGCATTTT. V usage is TRBV7-9 and J usage is TRBJ1-5; unclear D gene. This CDR3 has 14 residues. V shed 3 bases and J shed 4 bases, with 10 bases lying between them. From germline, CDR1 is SEHNR and CDR2 FQNEAQ (reference sequence). Supplemented by reference TRBV7-9 and TRBJ1-5, the full variable domain reads DTGVSQNPRHKITKRGQNVTFRCDPISEHNRLYWYRQTLGQGPEFLTYFQNEAQLEKSRLLSDRFSAERPKGSFSTLEIQRTEQGDSAMYLCASSLGNENQPQHFGDGTRLSIL.